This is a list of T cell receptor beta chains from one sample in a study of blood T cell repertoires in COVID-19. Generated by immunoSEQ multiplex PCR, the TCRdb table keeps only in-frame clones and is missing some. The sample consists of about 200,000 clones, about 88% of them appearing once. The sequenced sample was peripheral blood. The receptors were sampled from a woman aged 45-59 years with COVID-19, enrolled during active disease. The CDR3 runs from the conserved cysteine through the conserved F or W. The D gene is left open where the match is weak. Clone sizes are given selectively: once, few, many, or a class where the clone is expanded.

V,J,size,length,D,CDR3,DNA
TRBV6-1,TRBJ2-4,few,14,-,CASSEGGGAYIQYF,TGTGCCAGCAGTGAAGGTGGGGGGGCTTACATTCAGTACTTC
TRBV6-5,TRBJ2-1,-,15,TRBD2,CASRGGLAGRNEQFF,TGTGCCAGCAGGGGGGGACTAGCGGGACGTAATGAGCAGTTCTTC
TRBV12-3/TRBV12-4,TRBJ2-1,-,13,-,CASSSTGYNEQFF,TGTGCCAGCAGTTCCACAGGCTACAATGAGCAGTTCTTC
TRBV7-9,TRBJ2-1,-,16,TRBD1,CASSSPPQGAVNEQFF,TGTGCCAGCAGCTCGCCTCCACAGGGGGCGGTTAATGAGCAGTTCTTC
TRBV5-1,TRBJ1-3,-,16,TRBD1,CASSSNRGLSGNTIYF,TGCGCCAGCAGCTCCAACAGGGGGCTATCGGGAAACACCATATATTTT
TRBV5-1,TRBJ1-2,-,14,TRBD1,CASSLDAGGYGYTF,TGCGCCAGCAGCTTGGATGCAGGGGGCTATGGCTACACCTTC
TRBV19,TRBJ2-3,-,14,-,CASSSNPGSDTQYF,TGTGCCAGTAGTTCCAACCCAGGGTCAGATACGCAGTATTTT
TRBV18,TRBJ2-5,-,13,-,CASSNRGWETQYF,TGTGCCAGCTCCAATCGGGGATGGGAGACCCAGTACTTC
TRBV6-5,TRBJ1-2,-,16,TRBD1,CASSYSRTGIGYGYTF,TGTGCCAGCAGTTACTCGCGGACAGGGATAGGGTATGGCTACACCTTC
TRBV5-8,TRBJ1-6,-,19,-,CASSFLEAGIGSGNSPLHF,TGTGCCAGCAGCTTCTTAGAGGCAGGGATTGGGTCTGGGAATTCACCCCTCCACTTT
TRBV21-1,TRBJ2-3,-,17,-,CASSQIIAGGNTDTQYF,TGTGCCAGCAGCCAGATCATAGCGGGGGGAAACACAGATACGCAGTATTTT
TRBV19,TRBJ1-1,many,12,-,CASSIGQTEAFF,TGTGCCAGTAGTATAGGACAGACTGAAGCTTTCTTT
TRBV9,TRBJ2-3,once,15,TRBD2,CASSVLGSGTDTQYF,TGTGCCAGCAGCGTGTTGGGTAGCGGGACAGATACGCAGTATTTT
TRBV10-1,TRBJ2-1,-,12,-,CASSATGYEQFF,TGCGCCAGCAGTGCCACAGGGTATGAGCAGTTCTTC
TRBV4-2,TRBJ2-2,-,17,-,CASSQGRLGGPTGELFF,TGTGCCAGCAGCCAAGGGCGGCTGGGGGGGCCTACCGGGGAGCTGTTTTTT
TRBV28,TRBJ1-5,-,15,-,CASSYGTTLHQPQHF,TGTGCCAGCAGTTACGGGACTACCTTGCATCAGCCCCAGCATTTT
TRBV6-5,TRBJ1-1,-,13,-,CAAAGLGATEAFF,TGTGCCGCTGCAGGGTTGGGGGCCACTGAAGCTTTCTTT
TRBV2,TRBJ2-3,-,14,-,CAVDEYRGTDTQYF,TGTGCCGTAGATGAATACAGGGGCACAGATACGCAGTATTTT